Given below is one TCR beta chain in context. The data belong to a study of CD8 T cells in Susac syndrome. The CDR3 is 15 amino acids. Trimming left V 1 base short and J 5 bases short, with 13 bases between. Germline lookup yields CDR1 MGHRA and CDR2 YSYEKL. TEMRA cells were FACS-enriched, while CD8+ and CD4+ T cells were negatively isolated. Random hexamers primed reverse transcription of 0.5 to 1 ug RNA. Amplification of TCR beta CDR3 spanned 54 Vbeta and 13 Jbeta via immunoSEQ multiplex PCR. MiXCR, applied by TCRdb to the immunoSEQ multiplex PCR reads, yields one record per CDR3 protein. The sample comprises a few hundred thousand distinct CDR3 sequences, just over 90% of which are singletons, and over 0.065% rests with the top ten.

This sequence originates from a human donor with multiple sclerosis. Input material: CD4+ T cells from PBMCs. This sequence joins TRBV4-1 and TRBJ2-3; D gene ambiguous. CDR3 sequence: CASSQALLLEDTQYF. The CDR3 DNA sequence: TGCGCCAGCAGCCAAGCGCTGCTTTTAGAAGATACGCAGTATTTT.